Below are 28 T cell receptor beta chains sequenced from a single sample in a study of tumor and adjacent non-tumor tissue in lung cancer. The template was RNA from unsorted bulk tissue. Three rounds of nested PCR, following a modified ARM-PCR protocol, produced the TCRbeta library. One entry per CDR3 protein, called by TCRdb with MiXCR from the multiplex PCR reads. The sample has more than 90,000 distinct CDR3 sequences, less than 80% seen once. Sequenced material: lung tumor tissue. The origin of the receptors is a man between 60 and 70 years old with non-small cell lung cancer.

This clonotype was counted at least ten times. The J gene is TRBJ2-2, the V gene TRBV5-6; TRBD2 matches at 13 bases. CDR1 is SGHDT, CDR2 YYEEEE, per germline. The CDR3 runs to 17 residues. The V gene end was trimmed by 4 bases and the J gene end by 4 bases; junction bases not matched to a gene: 7. The CDR3 is CASSPRGLAGRTGELFF. The DNA of the CDR3 is TGTGCCAGCAGCCCGAGGGGACTAGCGGGACGCACCGGGGAGCTGTTTTTT. Drawing the rest from reference TRBV5-6 and TRBJ2-2, the complete variable domain is DAGVTQSPTHLIKTRGQQVTLRCSPKSGHDTVSWYQQALGQGPQFIFQYYEEEERQRGNFPDRFSGHQFPNYSSELNVNALLLGDSALYLCASSPRGLAGRTGELFFGEGSRLTVL.

Concerning this clonotype: A read error may produce the germline difference seen at one junction end. This rearrangement joins TRBV6-6 to TRBJ1-2; 7 bases map to TRBD1. Germline lookup yields CDR1 MNHNY and CDR2 SVGAGI (reference sequence). The CDR3 consists of 17 residues. This CDR3 reads CVSSYRRGQAGHYGYTF. The CDR3 nucleotides read TGTGTCAGCAGTTACAGGCGTGGACAGGCAGGCCACTATGGCTACACCTTC.

This clonotype was counted between two and nine times. Since a much larger clone is just one base distant, this may be a read error. The rearrangement uses TRBV12-3 or TRBV12-4 and TRBJ2-5, with 7 nucleotides matching TRBD1. This CDR3 is built from 14 residues. The CDR3 loop is CAGSLTYRGETQYF. The DNA of the CDR3 is TGTGCCGGCAGTTTAACGTACAGGGGAGAGACCCAGTACTTC.

This chain links TRBV28 with TRBJ2-3; possible D gene TRBD2, 5 bases. CDR3 length: 17 amino acids. Germline CDR1 reads MDHEN; CDR2 reads SYDVKM. Trimming cost V 6 bases and J 7 bases, with 26 bases left between them. The CDR3 spells CASRSNLGPAEGYTQYF. DNA of the CDR3: TGTGCCAGCAGGTCTAACCTCGGACCAGCGGAAGGGTATACGCAGTATTTT.

This clonotype was seen many times. CDR3 region: CASSTYTPNTGELFF. The CDR3 region has the DNA TGCGCCAGCAGCACCTATACACCGAACACCGGGGAGCTGTTTTTT. The rearrangement uses TRBV5-1 and TRBJ2-2; D is ambiguous. Trimming pared 4 bases from V and 0 bases from J, leaving 10 bases between. The CDR3 is 15 residues long. Looked up from germline, CDR1 is SGHRS and CDR2 is YFSETQ.

As to this clonotype: The junction and the germline gene differ at one end; a read error may be behind it. The chain is built from TRBV14 and TRBJ2-3, with D maybe TRBD2 (5 bases). The CDR3 runs 18 residues. The V gene's germline CDR1 is SGHDN and CDR2 FVKESK. This CDR3 reads CACSQIATLPAGTDTKYF. CDR3 nucleotide sequence: TGTGCCTGCAGCCAAATAGCCACCTTACCGGCGGGCACAGATACGAAGTATTTT. Based on the CDR3 plus reference TRBV14 and TRBJ2-3, the full variable domain is EAGVTQFPSHSVIEKGQTVTLRCDPISGHDNLYWYRRVMGKEIKFLLHFVKESKQDESGMPNNRFLAERTGGTYSTLKVQPAELEDSGVYFCACSQIATLPAGTDTKYFGPGTRLTVL.

This clonotype was seen more than once but under ten times. This chain uses TRBV7-9 with TRBJ2-1; D might be TRBD1 or TRBD2, each matching 5 bases. The CDR3 has 15 residues. Germline V gene sequence: CDR1 SEHNR, CDR2 FQNEAQ (reference sequence). The germline V and J ends were trimmed by 5 bases and 9 bases, with 20 bases remaining between them. CDR3 sequence (DNA): TGTGCCAGCAGCGCCCACGGGACGGCTTCAGGTGAGCAGTTCTTC. It is translated as CASSAHGTASGEQFF.

The chain recombines TRBV29-1 with TRBJ2-7, with D tentatively TRBD2 (6 bases). The germline V and J ends were trimmed by 4 bases and 5 bases, with 18 bases remaining between them. Germline values: CDR1 SQVTM, CDR2 ANQGSEA. The CDR3 totals 14 residues. The CDR3: CSVGRTTGDDEQYF. The CDR3 bases are TGCAGCGTTGGACGGACTACGGGTGACGACGAGCAGTACTTC.

In its sample, this clonotype was seen a few times. The chain links TRBV7-9 to TRBJ2-2; the D is unclear. This CDR3 contains 13 residues. Trimming removed 2 bases at V and 6 bases at J, with 7 bases between. Germline V CDR1 and CDR2: SEHNR, FQNEAQ (reference sequence). For the CDR3, the DNA is TGTGCCAGCAGCTTACAAGGAGCCGGGGAGCTGTTTTTT. It is translated as CASSLQGAGELFF. Supplemented by reference TRBV7-9 and TRBJ2-2, the full variable domain reads DTGVSQNPRHKITKRGQNVTFRCDPISEHNRLYWYRQTLGQGPEFLTYFQNEAQLEKSRLLSDRFSAERPKGSFSTLEIQRTEQGDSAMYLCASSLQGAGELFFGEGSRLTVL.

A remark on this clonotype: At one of its ends the junction is not consistent with the germline gene, which may arise from a read error. The chain couples TRBV11-1 to TRBJ1-1; D is possibly TRBD1 (6 bases). The CDR3 extends over 17 amino acids. Per the germline V gene, CDR1 is SGHAT and CDR2 is FQDESV (reference sequence). CDR3 bases: TGTACCAGCAGCTTACTCATGGACAGCATAGTTAACACTGAAGCTTTCTTT. Translating it yields CTSSLLMDSIVNTEAFF.

Comment on this clonotype: A read error may explain this, as a much larger clone is one base away. This sequence joins TRBV5-4 and TRBJ1-2, with a tentative D call TRBD1 (6 bases). The CDR3 totals 14 residues. Germline V gene data show CDR1 as SGHNT and CDR2 as YYREEE (reference sequence). DNA for the CDR3: TGTGCCAGCAGCTTGAGACAGGTCAACTATGACTACACCTTC. This codes for CASSLRQVNYDYTF.

In the case of this clonotype: Its ends do not fully match the called genes, so a read error is possible. The V call is TRBV13, the J call TRBJ2-7; 8 bases fit TRBD2. Germline CDR1 is PRHDT and CDR2 is FYEKMQ (reference sequence). This CDR3 contains 12 residues. CDR3 loop: CAISLGPGGQHF. DNA for the CDR3: TGTGCCATCAGCTTAGGACCGGGAGGGCAGCACTTC.

Note on this clonotype: One end of the junction is discordant with germline, which a read error may explain. The chain is built from TRBV4-3 and TRBJ2-7; D might be TRBD1 or TRBD2, each matching 5 bases. The CDR3 is 14 residues long. CDR1 is LGHNA, CDR2 YSLEER, per germline. CDR3 region: CASSQVRGPYELYF. CDR3 bases: TGCGCCAGCAGCCAAGTTCGGGGACCCTACGAGCTGTACTTC.

A remark on this clonotype: This clone may be a read error of a much larger clone one base away. The rearrangement uses TRBV28 and TRBJ2-7; a weak D match, TRBD2 (5 bases). This CDR3 region has 13 residues. The germline V gene has CDR1 MDHEN and CDR2 SYDVKM. V was pared by 7 bases and J by 7 bases, with 17 bases between. DNA for the CDR3: TGTGCCAGCAATCCCCCCGAGGGCCGGGAGCAGTACTTC. It encodes CASNPPEGREQYF.

Points on this clonotype: Its ends do not fully match the called genes, so a read error is possible. The chain carries TRBV4-2 and TRBJ2-6; 8 bases agree with TRBD1. The CDR3 extends over 18 amino acids. The germline CDR1 and CDR2 sequences are LGHNA and YNFKEQ. CDR3 nucleotides: TGTGCCGGCAGCCACCCGGGACAGGCGTACTCTGGGGCCAACGTCCTGACTTTC. Encoded protein: CAGSHPGQAYSGANVLTF.

This clonotype showed up many times. The chain combines TRBV20-1 with TRBJ2-5; D ambiguous. This CDR3 is 11 amino acids long. CDR1 and CDR2 (germline): DFQATT, SNEGSKA (reference sequence). The DNA for the CDR3 is TGCAATGCCCGAGCCGGAGAGACCCAGTACTTC. This codes for CNARAGETQYF.

About this clonotype itself: One end of the junction fails to match germline, which may point to a read error. This rearrangement joins TRBV6-1 to TRBJ2-2; D may correspond to TRBD1 or TRBD2 (6 bases each). CDR1 and CDR2 (germline): MNHNS, SASEGT. The length of the CDR3 is 15 residues. CDR3 nucleotides: TGTGCCAGCAGAGGGGACACCGGTTGGGCCCGGGAGTTGTTTTTT. Translating gives CASRGDTGWARELFF.

This chain connects TRBV12-3 or TRBV12-4 to TRBJ2-4, with D perhaps matching TRBD2 (5 bases). The CDR3 contains 19 residues. The V end lost 6 bases, the J end lost 10 bases, and 34 bases lay between the germline ends. The CDR3 DNA reads TGTGCCAGCAGAGCTGACGGGAAAGGGCACATCGGGGAAGGTGGTATTCAGTACTTC. This translates into CASRADGKGHIGEGGIQYF.

With respect to this clonotype: A junction end diverges from the germline sequence, so it may reflect a read error. This CDR3 reads CANTETPQSGGETQHF. The CDR3 DNA is TGTGCCAACACCGAAACTCCACAGTCGGGTGGTGAGACCCAGCACTTC. The chain links TRBV11-2 to TRBJ2-5; D remains unclear. The CDR3 length is 16 residues. Germline assignment: CDR1 SGHAT and CDR2 FQNNGV.

V gene TRBV6-5 combines with J gene TRBJ1-1; D not certain. Germline V CDR1 and CDR2: MNHEY, SVGAGI. Deletions cut 2 bases from V and 11 bases from J, with 21 bases between. The CDR3 contains 15 residues. The CDR3 sequence: CASSYRVQTQRRAFF. DNA for the CDR3: TGTGCCAGCAGTTACAGGGTCCAGACTCAGAGACGGGCTTTCTTT.

This clonotype was observed at least ten times. The gene calls are TRBV6-5 and TRBJ2-1; TRBD1 agrees at 8 bases. Germline CDR1 reads MNHEY; CDR2 reads SVGAGI. V shed 6 bases and J 7 bases; nucleotides not matched to a gene: 11. There are 15 residues in the CDR3. CDR3 nucleotide sequence: TGTGCCAGCAGCCCTGACAGGGGAGCTCGAAATGAGCAGTTCTTC. Translating it yields CASSPDRGARNEQFF.

In this sample, this clonotype turned up once. A read error may produce the germline difference seen at one junction end. The gene calls are TRBV6-6 and TRBJ2-1; tentative D call: TRBD1 (6 bases). The CDR3 is made up of 16 amino acids. CDR1 is MNHNY and CDR2 is SVGAGI in the germline V gene (reference sequence). DNA of the CDR3: TGTGCCAGCAGTTACTACAGACAGGCTCGTATAGATGAGCACTTCTTC. It is translated as CASSYYRQARIDEHFF.

In regard to this clonotype: A clone one base away is much larger, so this may be a read error. V is TRBV5-4 and J is TRBJ2-5; D gene unclear. There are 12 residues in the CDR3. Germline-derived CDR1 and CDR2 are SGHNT and YYREEE (reference sequence). The germline V and J ends were trimmed by 4 bases and 5 bases, with 9 bases remaining between them. The CDR3, as DNA: TGTGCCAGCAGCGGCCCCGAGGAGACCCAGTACTTC. It encodes CASSGPEETQYF. The complete variable domain, with remaining parts taken from reference TRBV5-4 and TRBJ2-5, reads ETGVTQSPTHLIKTRGQQVTLRCSSQSGHNTVSWYQQALGQGPQFIFQYYREEENGRGNFPPRFSGLQFPNYSSELNVNALELDDSALYLCASSGPEETQYFGPGTRLLVL.

On this clonotype itself: Mismatch with germline at one junction end may stem from a read error. The gene calls are TRBV2 and TRBJ2-4; 9 nucleotides agree with TRBD1. The CDR3 sequence is 12 residues long. CDR1 and CDR2 (germline): SNHLY, FYNNEI. This CDR3 reads CASRRTGDIQYF. The DNA of the CDR3 is TGCGCCAGCAGAAGGACAGGGGACATTCAGTACTTC.

Ten or more counts support this clonotype. This chain connects TRBV20-1 to TRBJ2-1; TRBD2 aligns across 7 bases. Per the germline V gene, CDR1 is DFQATT and CDR2 is SNEGSKA (reference sequence). The CDR3 loop spans 13 amino acids. With 3 bases clipped from V and 2 bases from J, the junction kept 1 base outside the gene matches. CDR3 amino acids: CSARLAAYNEQFF. CDR3 nucleotides: TGCAGTGCTAGGCTAGCGGCCTACAATGAGCAGTTCTTC.

Details on this clonotype: A much bigger clone sits one base away, suggesting this may be a read error. V usage is TRBV20-1 and J usage is TRBJ2-1; D perhaps matches TRBD2 (6 bases). This CDR3 contains 13 residues. CDR1 is DFQATT, CDR2 SNEGSKA, per germline (reference sequence). Trimming took off 5 bases at V and 8 bases at J, with 16 bases between the two ends. The CDR3 DNA reads as TGCAGTGCTTCGGATTGGGGGGACCATGAGCAGTTCTTC. Translation gives CSASDWGDHEQFF.

Concerning this clonotype: A single base separates this from a much larger clone, so it may be a read error. The rearrangement joins TRBV5-6 to TRBJ1-5; D is uncertain. Between the trimmed V and J ends, which lost 4 bases and 1 base, there was a span of 15 bases. CDR3 length: 16 residues. In germline, CDR1 is SGHDT, CDR2 YYEEEE. Here the CDR3 reads CASSLGGRVSNQPQHF. CDR3 DNA: TGTGCCAGCAGCCTAGGAGGACGGGTCAGCAATCAGCCCCAGCATTTT.

On this clonotype: Without the conserved terminal phenylalanine or tryptophan, this CDR3 likely stems from a read error. The chain recombines TRBV4-1 with TRBJ2-7; no firm D call. The germline gives CDR1 MGHRA, CDR2 YSYEKL. Trimming pared 1 base from V and 4 bases from J, leaving 11 bases between. This CDR3 is 14 amino acids long. The CDR3 nucleotides are TGCGCCAGCAGCCAAGGACGTCTCTCTTACGAGCAGTACCTC. Encoded protein: CASSQGRLSYEQYL.